The clone carrying this TCR beta chain was seen more than once but under ten times. Germline V gene lookup returns CDR1 MGHRA and CDR2 YSYEKL. The CDR3 is made up of 18 amino acids. Trimming removed 0 bases from V and 9 bases from J; junction bases left unmatched: 13. This sample is part of a study of blood T cells in healthy people across ages. Overall study: Template switching caught about one barcoded beta molecule for each two T cells.

Together with a sample-barcoded 5' primer, a J-beta primer mix was included in a second PCR lasting 7 to 11 cycles. Researchers report that a template-switch adaptor with 12 random nucleotides tagged each cDNA molecule. TCRdb passed the 5' RACE reads through MiXCR, listing each CDR3 protein once. The repertoire has approximately 1.5 million distinct CDR3 sequences, approximately 42% of them found once; the top ten carry more than 4%. The rearrangement links TRBV4-1 to TRBJ2-1; 11 nucleotides agree with TRBD2. Sequencing was done on a sample of blood. This receptor was identified in a young woman in good health. The CDR3 DNA is TGCGCCAGCAGCCAAGATCCGCCCCATAGCGGGGGGGCCTTTGAGCAGTTCTTC. Amino acids: CASSQDPPHSGGAFEQFF.